This T cell receptor (beta chain) was sequenced during a study of blood T cell repertoires in COVID-19. The data were produced by immunoSEQ multiplex PCR, yet TCRdb's version contains in-frame clones alone and is incomplete. The data contain about 120,000 clones, around four fifths of them seen just once; the ten biggest clones take up over 9.5%. This CDR3 contains 15 residues. The germline V gene has CDR1 SGHAT and CDR2 FQNNGV. The V end was cut by 5 bases, the J end by 0 bases, with 14 bases between. J is TRBJ2-7 and V is TRBV11-2; TRBD2 is a possible D gene (7 bases). The sample taken for sequencing was peripheral blood. The clonotype was recovered from a man aged 55 to 69 with acute or convalescent COVID-19. In DNA form, the CDR3 reads TGTGCCAGCAGCCTCTCCCGGGGGGCCTCCTACGAGCAGTACTTC. Translated, it gives CASSLSRGASYEQYF. The complete variable domain, with remaining parts taken from reference TRBV11-2 and TRBJ2-7, reads EAGVAQSPRYKIIEKRQSVAFWCNPISGHATLYWYQQILGQGPKLLIQFQNNGVVDDSQLPKDRFSAERLKGVDSTLKIQPAKLEDSAVYLCASSLSRGASYEQYFGPGTRLTVT.